This T cell receptor (beta chain) was sequenced for a study of T cell repertoires in cytomegalovirus infection (dated by TCRdb to the late 2010s). Regarding the complete study: The peptide stimulations were aimed at well-studied HLA-B-restricted epitopes as well as recently identified HLA-C-restricted CMV epitopes, whose presentation resists viral immunomodulation. Donor HLA type was relevant to the analysis, because carriage of CMV infection together with the matching HLA type was indicated by public TCR beta signatures.

Read against the paper, the sample's treatment or condition label means: in vitro stimulation with specific CMV peptide epitopes to enrich CMV-specific T cells. Spanning cysteine to phenylalanine, the CDR3 consists of 17 amino acids. Only the CDR3 portion is preserved as DNA: 51 bases, with reading frame beginning at the first base. The germline V and J ends show losses of 2 bases and 8 bases respectively, and no gene match explains 13 bases of the junction. CDR1 and CDR2, looked up from the germline V gene, are SGHVS and FNYEAQ. Data came from an Illumina HiSeq 1500. Using fastp trimming at Q25 and MiXCR clonotype assembly, TCRdb reanalyzed the public sequencing data and kept in-frame beta chains. One record per CDR3 amino acid sequence lists the most common genes and DNA. This sample has hundreds of thousands of distinct CDR3 sequences in its table, and more than 30% of those were observed once. The ten largest clones capture 15% to 20% of the sample.

In regard to this clonotype: Which antigen it targets is not known. It has no much larger one-base neighbor in the sample; base qualities were not kept.

What the research found in general, with its limitations: In both this cohort and an independent roughly 360-donor cohort, the cumulative frequency of public TCR beta family members distinguished carriers of CMV infection plus the relevant HLA type. The ex vivo response was dominated by HLA-C-restricted CMV-specific TCR beta clonotypes, which also provided the single most frequent clonotype in two of eight donors.

Sequencing was performed on cultured PBMCs, taken from culture after CMV antigen stimulation. This TCR derives from a human donor in good health (CMV status not recorded). Some clones in this sample may be carry-over from other donors' samples. The rearrangement combines TRBV7-6 with TRBJ2-1, with 9 bases in between that match TRBD2. The CDR3 amino acid sequence is: CASSLWGLALAGDEQFF. The sequence in DNA is TGTGCCAGCAGCTTATGGGGACTAGCCCTCGCGGGGGATGAGCAGTTCTTC.